This TCR beta chain was sequenced during a study of T-cell reconstitution after alpha-beta-depleted transplantation in children. Preparation of the TCRbeta library used unique molecular identifiers. From the PCR reads, TCRdb called clonotypes with MiXCR, one entry per CDR3 protein. The sample lists hundreds of thousands of distinct CDR3 sequences, 16% seen once, with approximately 1% in the top ten. This clonotype has just a few counts. CDR3 length: 15 residues. Germline-derived CDR1 and CDR2 are DFQATT and SNEGSKA (reference sequence). The sequence was collected from a human donor who donated a stem cell graft to a child with acute myeloid leukemia. Sequenced here: PBMCs from the stem cell graft donor, sampled from the stem cell graft. This chain uses TRBV20-1 with TRBJ2-3, with D tentatively TRBD2 (7 bases). CDR3 sequence reads: CSVQTAGALPYTQYF. CDR3 bases: TGCAGCGTTCAAACGGCGGGGGCCTTACCTTATACGCAGTATTTT.